This is a list of T cell receptor beta chains from one sample in a study of blood T cell repertoires in COVID-19. The protocol was immunoSEQ multiplex PCR, while the TCRdb copy is restricted to in-frame clones and leaves out a portion. The data hold 200,000 to 250,000 clones, with over 70% observed a single time. Sequenced sample: peripheral blood. These receptors all come from a woman between 65 and 79 years old with acute or convalescent COVID-19. Each CDR3 is given with its conserved first and last residue. A D gene is named only where the DNA matches it firmly.

>.|TRBJ2-5|TRBV6-6
CASSYSGDETQYF
>.|TRBJ1-1|TRBV5-1
CASSLVSENTEAFF
>.|TRBJ1-4|TRBV19
CASRSQAMGEKLFF
>TRBD1|TRBJ1-3|TRBV28
CASSLTGRGPNTIYF
>TRBD1|TRBJ2-1|TRBV19
CASSWDRAREQFF
>TRBD2|TRBJ2-7|TRBV5-1
CASSLGGGRFHYEQYF
>TRBD2|TRBJ2-1|TRBV18
CASSPPNYGGDEQFF
>.|TRBJ1-1|TRBV19
CASKDPGQNTEAFF
>TRBD1|TRBJ2-7|TRBV28
CASSRPTSWTQGYEQYF
>.|TRBJ2-3|TRBV2
CASSDDSGTDTQYF